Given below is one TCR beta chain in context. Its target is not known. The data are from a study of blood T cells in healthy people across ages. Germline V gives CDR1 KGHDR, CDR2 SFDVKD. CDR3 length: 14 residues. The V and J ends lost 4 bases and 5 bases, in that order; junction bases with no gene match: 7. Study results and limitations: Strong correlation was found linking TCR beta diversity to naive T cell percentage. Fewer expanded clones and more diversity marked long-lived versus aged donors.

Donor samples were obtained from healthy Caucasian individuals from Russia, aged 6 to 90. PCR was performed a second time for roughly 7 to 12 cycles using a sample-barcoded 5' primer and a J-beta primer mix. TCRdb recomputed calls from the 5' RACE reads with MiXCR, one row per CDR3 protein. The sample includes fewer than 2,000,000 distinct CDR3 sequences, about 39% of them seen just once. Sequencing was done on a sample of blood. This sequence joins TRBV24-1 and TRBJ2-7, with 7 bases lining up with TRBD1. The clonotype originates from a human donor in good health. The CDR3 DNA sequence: TGTGCCACCAGTGAGACAGGGACCCCCCACGAGCAGTACTTC. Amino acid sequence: CATSETGTPHEQYF.